These 26 T cell receptor beta chains originate from one sample sequenced in a study of T cell repertoires in cytomegalovirus infection. Each CDR3 protein is one row after TCRdb ran MiXCR on the reads. The sample contains about 700,000 distinct CDR3 sequences, around 35% of which appear only once. For these receptors, no antigen is known. Sample: cultured PBMCs, taken from culture after CMV antigen stimulation. These receptors originate from a human donor in good health (CMV status not recorded). Some clones in this sample may be carry-over from other donors' samples.

Worth noting for this clonotype: The junction departs from germline at one end; a sequencing error may be responsible. The CDR3 DNA is TGCACCAGCAGCCTGCTTTCAGACAGGGGAATGACAGATACGCAGTATTTT. It translates to CTSSLLSDRGMTDTQYF. The chain links TRBV5-1 to TRBJ2-3, with 8 positions matching TRBD1. Germline-derived CDR1 and CDR2 are SGHRS and YFSETQ. The CDR3 is 17 amino acids.

There are a few counts of this clonotype. The gene calls are TRBV6-5 and TRBJ2-1, with 10 bases matching TRBD2. Trimming removed 5 bases from V and 0 bases from J; junction bases left unmatched: 4. This CDR3 has 16 amino acids. CDR1 and CDR2 (germline): MNHEY, SVGAGI. The CDR3 loop is CASSGGLADSYNEQFF. The CDR3 DNA sequence: TGTGCCAGCAGTGGAGGACTAGCGGACTCCTACAATGAGCAGTTCTTC.

This clonotype was seen repeatedly, ten times or more. This chain joins TRBV7-8 and TRBJ2-1, with D tentatively TRBD1 or TRBD2 (5 bases each). V gave up 1 base and J gave up 8 bases, with 15 bases separating them. The length of the CDR3 is 15 residues. CDR1 and CDR2 from the germline V gene are SGHVS and FQNEAQ. The CDR3 nucleotides are TGTGCCAGCAGCTTAGGGCGTGTATCGGGGCATGAGCAGTTCTTC. The encoded protein is CASSLGRVSGHEQFF. Looking up the rest from reference TRBV7-8 and TRBJ2-1 gives the full variable domain: GAGVSQSPRYKVAKRGQDVALRCDPISGHVSLFWYQQALGQGPEFLTYFQNEAQLDKSGLPSDRFFAERPEGSVSTLKIQRTQQEDSAVYLCASSLGRVSGHEQFFGPGTRLTVL.

The chain carries TRBV6-2 or TRBV6-3 and TRBJ1-2; D uncertain. Germline CDR1 and CDR2: MNHEY and SVGEGT. The CDR3 has 13 amino acids. The ends were cut back, 0 bases at V and 5 bases at J, with 7 bases in the middle. The CDR3 sequence: CASSYSRPYGYTF. CDR3 sequence (DNA): TGTGCCAGCAGTTACTCGAGGCCTTATGGCTACACCTTC.

The rearrangement joins TRBV7-9 to TRBJ2-1; a possible D gene is TRBD2 (5 bases). Deletions cut 1 base from V and 6 bases from J, with 10 bases between. The CDR3 covers 14 residues. The germline V gene has CDR1 SEHNR and CDR2 FQNEAQ (reference sequence). CDR3 amino acids: CASSLGTWTNEQFF. The CDR3 region has the DNA TGTGCCAGCAGCTTAGGGACTTGGACCAATGAGCAGTTCTTC.

This clonotype was detected a few times. The chain joins TRBV18 to TRBJ2-1; D gene unclear. Germline V lookup: CDR1 KGHSH, CDR2 LQKENI. V was trimmed by 2 bases and J by 8 bases, leaving 10 bases between them. The CDR3 has 13 residues. The CDR3 spells CASSPGALDEQFF. The CDR3 nucleotides read TGTGCCAGCTCACCAGGAGCGTTGGATGAGCAGTTCTTC.

There are a few counts of this clonotype. The chain employs TRBV7-6 and TRBJ1-3; 7 bases are a match to TRBD1. Germline assignment: CDR1 SGHVS and CDR2 FNYEAQ. The CDR3 is 14 residues long. Trimming cost V 4 bases and J 4 bases; bases outside gene matches: 4. CDR3 DNA sequence: TGTGCCAGCAGCTCGCCAGGGGGAGGAAACACCATATATTTT. It codes for CASSSPGGGNTIYF.

The CDR3 is CASSPVQLAGVEQFF. The CDR3 bases are TGCGCCAGCAGCCCGGTGCAACTAGCGGGGGTCGAGCAGTTCTTC. The chain recombines TRBV5-1 with TRBJ2-1; 11 bases are a match to TRBD2. In germline, CDR1 is SGHRS, CDR2 YFSETQ. Germline trimming cut 4 bases from V and 10 bases from J; bases unmatched to any gene: 10. This CDR3 contains 15 residues.

This clonotype occurred a few times. V usage is TRBV19 and J usage is TRBJ1-5; tentatively, D is TRBD1 (5 bases). The CDR3 has 15 amino acids. Trimming removed 6 bases from V and 3 bases from J, with 15 bases in between. The germline CDR1 and CDR2 sequences are LNHDA and SQIVND (reference sequence). In nucleotides, the CDR3 is TGTGCCAGTAGCCGAAGGATGGGGGACAATCAGCCCCAGCATTTT. Translating gives CASSRRMGDNQPQHF.

This clonotype was observed many times. The CDR3 DNA reads TGTGCCAGCAGCTTGGACTGGGACCGCCCCTCCGAGCAGTACTTC. Its protein is CASSLDWDRPSEQYF. The chain links TRBV7-2 to TRBJ2-7; D may be TRBD1 or TRBD2 (5 bases each). Trimming removed 3 bases at V and 6 bases at J, with 18 bases between. The CDR3 runs to 15 residues. From germline, CDR1 is SGHTA and CDR2 FQGNSA. Combining the CDR3 with reference TRBV7-2 and TRBJ2-7 gives the whole variable domain GAGVSQSPSNKVTEKGKDVELRCDPISGHTALYWYRQSLGQGLEFLIYFQGNSAPDKSGLPSDRFSAERTGGSVSTLTIQRTQQEDSAVYLCASSLDWDRPSEQYFGPGTRLTVT.

V is TRBV19 and J is TRBJ1-6; D not certain. Trimming stripped 5 bases from V and 8 bases from J, with 7 bases between. There are 12 residues in the CDR3. Germline-derived CDR1 and CDR2 are LNHDA and SQIVND (reference sequence). The CDR3: CASSHRDSPLHF. The DNA for the CDR3 is TGTGCCAGTAGTCACAGAGATTCACCCCTCCACTTT.

CDR3 DNA: TGTGCCAGCAGCACCGCCCGGGAGCGGCCCGGGAATGAGCAGTTCTTC. This codes for CASSTARERPGNEQFF. This chain connects TRBV12-3 or TRBV12-4 to TRBJ2-1; the D gene is possibly TRBD2 (6 bases). Trimming stripped 6 bases from V and 7 bases from J, with 22 bases between. The CDR3 covers 16 residues.

The V and J genes are TRBV24-1 and TRBJ2-2, with D perhaps matching TRBD1 (6 bases). CDR3 length equals 13 residues. Trimming left V 12 bases short and J 3 bases short, with 13 bases between. Germline CDR1 is KGHDR and CDR2 is SFDVKD. Here the CDR3 reads CASEDSDTGELFF. The CDR3 DNA reads TGTGCCTCCGAGGACAGTGACACCGGGGAGCTGTTTTTT.

V usage is TRBV20-1 and J usage is TRBJ2-7; TRBD2 aligns across 12 bases. J lost 4 bases, V lost 1 base, and 5 bases had no gene match. CDR1 DFQATT and CDR2 SNEGSKA come from the germline V gene (reference sequence). This CDR3 region has 15 residues. Here the CDR3 reads CSARGGLAGGYEQYF. For the CDR3, the DNA is TGCAGTGCTAGAGGGGGACTAGCGGGTGGTTACGAGCAGTACTTC.

This clonotype came up many times. The chain joins TRBV7-2 to TRBJ2-5; 9 positions match TRBD2. The CDR3 loop spans 16 amino acids. V dropped 2 bases and J dropped 0; count of bases not matched to a gene: 4. Looked up from germline, CDR1 is SGHTA and CDR2 is FQGNSA. CDR3 sequence reads: CASSLIAGGYQETQYF. The CDR3 bases are TGTGCCAGCAGCTTAATCGCGGGGGGGTACCAAGAGACCCAGTACTTC.

This clonotype was counted a few times. The J gene is TRBJ2-1, the V gene TRBV18; 9 positions agree with TRBD2. This CDR3 spans 14 amino acids. The germline V gene has CDR1 KGHSH and CDR2 LQKENI. V shed 3 bases and J 14 bases; nucleotides not matched to a gene: 11. The CDR3: CASSPGTSRLLEFF. CDR3 coding DNA: TGTGCCAGCTCACCCGGGACTAGCCGACTTCTGGAGTTCTTC.

The chain couples TRBV4-1 to TRBJ2-3; 7 bases line up with TRBD2. The CDR3 extends over 16 amino acids. Germline lookup yields CDR1 MGHRA and CDR2 YSYEKL. The junction had 6 bases not matched to a gene; V was cut back by 1 base and J by 2 bases. The CDR3 bases are TGCGCCAGCAGCCAAGGTGTACGGGGGGACACAGATACGCAGTATTTT. This codes for CASSQGVRGDTDTQYF.

This clonotype showed up just a few times. The genes are TRBV11-2 and TRBJ2-7; 11 bases agree with TRBD1. V gave up 5 bases and J gave up 3 bases; unmatched junction bases: 6. This CDR3 region has 15 residues. Germline lookup yields CDR1 SGHAT and CDR2 FQNNGV. The CDR3 nucleotides are TGTGCCAGCAGCATATACGGGACAGGGGGCTACGAGCAGTACTTC. Protein product: CASSIYGTGGYEQYF.

This clonotype was found a few times. V is TRBV12-3 or TRBV12-4 and J is TRBJ2-1; 9 nucleotides agree with TRBD1. CDR3 size: 15 residues. V trimming: 3 bases; J trimming: 6 bases; junction bases outside the gene matches: 6. The DNA for the CDR3 is TGTGCCAGCAGTTTCGCCGGGACAGGGCCCAATGAGCAGTTCTTC. This gives the protein CASSFAGTGPNEQFF.

The rearrangement uses TRBV6-2 or TRBV6-3 and TRBJ2-1; D unresolved. This CDR3 is built from 16 residues. Germline assignment: CDR1 MNHEY and CDR2 SVGEGT. The germline V and J ends were trimmed by 2 bases and 1 base, with 12 bases remaining between them. The CDR3 sequence: CASSYSPGPSYNEQFF. CDR3 DNA sequence: TGTGCCAGCAGTTACAGCCCAGGTCCTTCCTACAATGAGCAGTTCTTC.

This rearrangement joins TRBV5-4 to TRBJ1-2; D remains unclear. Germline V lookup: CDR1 SGHNT, CDR2 YYREEE (reference sequence). The germline V and J ends were trimmed by 2 bases and 6 bases, with 17 bases remaining between them. This CDR3 spans 15 amino acids. The CDR3 region is CASSLHPLSLDGYTF. CDR3 coding DNA: TGTGCCAGCAGCTTACACCCCTTGAGCCTGGATGGCTACACCTTC. Full variable domain (missing parts from reference TRBV5-4 and TRBJ1-2): ETGVTQSPTHLIKTRGQQVTLRCSSQSGHNTVSWYQQALGQGPQFIFQYYREEENGRGNFPPRFSGLQFPNYSSELNVNALELDDSALYLCASSLHPLSLDGYTFGSGTRLTVV.

In its sample, this clonotype was seen a few times. The chain joins TRBV28 to TRBJ2-3, with a possible D match to TRBD1 (5 bases). Germline-derived CDR1 and CDR2 are MDHEN and SYDVKM. The CDR3 contains 14 residues. Deletions cut 8 bases from V and 3 bases from J, with 15 bases between. The CDR3 protein is CASDGDSRTDTQYF. Written as DNA, the CDR3 is TGTGCCAGCGACGGTGACAGCAGGACAGATACGCAGTATTTT.

With regard to this clonotype: A read error is possible here, since a much larger clone lies one base away. The chain employs TRBV6-1 and TRBJ2-5; the D is unclear. In germline, CDR1 is MNHNS, CDR2 SASEGT. The CDR3 has 13 amino acids. DNA of the CDR3: TGTGCCAGCAGTGAAGGAGTCCAAGAGACCCGGTACTTC. It encodes CASSEGVQETRYF.

In this sample, this clonotype turned up a few times. The chain uses TRBV12-5 and TRBJ2-7; 9 nucleotides line up with TRBD2. V gave up 0 bases and J gave up 1 base; unmatched junction bases: 7. Germline V gene sequence: CDR1 LGHNT, CDR2 FRNRAP. The CDR3 contains 17 residues. CDR3 region: CASGLVLGLAGSYEQYF. CDR3 in DNA: TGTGCTAGTGGTTTGGTACTAGGGCTAGCGGGATCCTACGAGCAGTACTTC.

This chain joins TRBV2 and TRBJ2-1; D unclear. This CDR3 spans 10 amino acids. V was cut by 7 bases and J by 6 bases, with 4 bases left in between. CDR1 SNHLY and CDR2 FYNNEI come from the germline V gene. CDR3: CASTLNEQFF. The CDR3 DNA reads TGTGCCAGCACCCTCAATGAGCAGTTCTTC.

This clonotype came up once. The CDR3 DNA reads as TGTGCCAGCAGCATGATCTCCTATAATTCACCCCTCCACTTT. As protein: CASSMISYNSPLHF. J is TRBJ1-6 and V is TRBV27; D unresolved. Per the germline V gene, CDR1 is MNHEY and CDR2 is SMNVEV (reference sequence). The germline V and J ends were trimmed by 6 bases and 0 bases, with 6 bases remaining between them. CDR3 size: 14 residues.